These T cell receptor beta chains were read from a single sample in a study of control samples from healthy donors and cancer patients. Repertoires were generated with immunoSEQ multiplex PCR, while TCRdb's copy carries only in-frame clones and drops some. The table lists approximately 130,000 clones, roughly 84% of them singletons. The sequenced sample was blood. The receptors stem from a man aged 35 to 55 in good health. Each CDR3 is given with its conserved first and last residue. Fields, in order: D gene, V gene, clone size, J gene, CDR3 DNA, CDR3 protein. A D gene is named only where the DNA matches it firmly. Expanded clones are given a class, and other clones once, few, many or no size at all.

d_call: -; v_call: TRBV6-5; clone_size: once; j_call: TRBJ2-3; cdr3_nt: TGTGCCAGCTACACGCCGGGGGGCACGTATACGCAGTATTTT; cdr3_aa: CASYTPGGTYTQYF
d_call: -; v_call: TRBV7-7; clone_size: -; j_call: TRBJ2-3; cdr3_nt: TGTGCCAGCAGCTTAGCCGGTCCCACAGATACGCAGTATTTT; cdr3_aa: CASSLAGPTDTQYF
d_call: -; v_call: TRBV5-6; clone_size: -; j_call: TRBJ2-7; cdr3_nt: TGTGCCAGCAGCTTGTTAGGACACAACTACGAGCAGTACTTC; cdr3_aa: CASSLLGHNYEQYF
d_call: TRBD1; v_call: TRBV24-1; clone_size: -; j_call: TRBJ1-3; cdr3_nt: TGTGCCACCAGTGAATCGGGACAGGGAAACACCATATATTTT; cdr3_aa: CATSESGQGNTIYF
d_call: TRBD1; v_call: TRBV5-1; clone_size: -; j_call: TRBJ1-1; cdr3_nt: TGCGCCAGCAGCGTGTACAGGGGCTCTGAAGCTTTCTTT; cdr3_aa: CASSVYRGSEAFF
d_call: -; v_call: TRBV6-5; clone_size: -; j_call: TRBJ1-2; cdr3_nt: TGTGCCAGCACCACTGACCTGGCCAGGGGACGCTACACCTTC; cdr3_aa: CASTTDLARGRYTF
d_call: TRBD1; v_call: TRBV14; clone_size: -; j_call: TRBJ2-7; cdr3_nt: TGTGCCAGCAGCCGGACAGGGATTCGGCTCTACGAGCAGTACTTC; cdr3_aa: CASSRTGIRLYEQYF
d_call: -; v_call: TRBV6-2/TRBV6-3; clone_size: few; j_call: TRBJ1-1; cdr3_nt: TGTGCCAGCAGTTACAGACAAGCCGAAGCTTTCTTT; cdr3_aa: CASSYRQAEAFF
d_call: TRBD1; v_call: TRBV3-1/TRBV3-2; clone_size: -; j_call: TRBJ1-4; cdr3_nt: TGTGCCAGCAGCTCCTATCAGGGGGCGTTTAATGAAAAACTGTTTTTT; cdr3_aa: CASSSYQGAFNEKLFF
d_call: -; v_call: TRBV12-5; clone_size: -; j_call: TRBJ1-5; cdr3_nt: TGTGCTAGTGGTTTGGTACTGTGGGGTTCGGCGGGGGAGGGAAATCAGCCCCAGCATTTT; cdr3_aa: CASGLVLWGSAGEGNQPQHF
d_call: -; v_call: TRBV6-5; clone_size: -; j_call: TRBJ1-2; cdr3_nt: TGTGCCAGCAGTTACTCCAACAGCGACGAAACTAACACCTTC; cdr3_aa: CASSYSNSDETNTF
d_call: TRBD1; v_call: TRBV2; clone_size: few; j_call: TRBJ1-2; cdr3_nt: TGTGCCAGCAATCAGGACAGGGATGGCTACACCTTC; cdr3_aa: CASNQDRDGYTF
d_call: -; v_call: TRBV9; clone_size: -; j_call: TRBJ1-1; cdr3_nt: TGTGCCAGCAGCCAACGACCCTTTGGGAAAGCTTTCTTT; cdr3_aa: CASSQRPFGKAFF
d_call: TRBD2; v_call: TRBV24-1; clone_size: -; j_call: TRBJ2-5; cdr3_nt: TGTGCCACCAGTGACCGGACTAGCCCGAGCCAAGAGACCCAGTACTTC; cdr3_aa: CATSDRTSPSQETQYF
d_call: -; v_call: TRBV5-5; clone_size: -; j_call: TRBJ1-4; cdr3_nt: TGTGCCAGCTCCCCAAGGACAGTGGAAAAACTGTTTTTT; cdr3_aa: CASSPRTVEKLFF
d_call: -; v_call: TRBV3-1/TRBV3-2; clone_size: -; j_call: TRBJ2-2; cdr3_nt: TGTGCCAGCAGTGATGCCGGGACTCCTAACACCGGGGAGCTGTTTTTT; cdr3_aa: CASSDAGTPNTGELFF
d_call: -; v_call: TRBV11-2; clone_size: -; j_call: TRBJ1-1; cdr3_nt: TGTGCCACCGCCTTGGGGAGTAACACTGAAGCTTTCTTT; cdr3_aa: CATALGSNTEAFF
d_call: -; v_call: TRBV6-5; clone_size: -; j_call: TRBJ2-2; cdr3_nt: TGTGCCAGTGGGGGGTACACCGGGGAGCTGTTTTTT; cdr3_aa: CASGGYTGELFF
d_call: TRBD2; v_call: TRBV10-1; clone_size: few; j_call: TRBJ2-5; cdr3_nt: TGCGCCAGCAGTGGGGAACTAGCGGGGGAAGAGACCCAGTACTTC; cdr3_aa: CASSGELAGEETQYF
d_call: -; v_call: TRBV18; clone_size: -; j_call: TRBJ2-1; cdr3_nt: TGTGCCAGCTCACCCGCAGCCGGACATATGGCGAACAATGAGCAGTTCTTC; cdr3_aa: CASSPAAGHMANNEQFF
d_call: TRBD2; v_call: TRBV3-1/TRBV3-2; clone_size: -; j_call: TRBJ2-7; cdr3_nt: TGTGCCAGCAGCCAGGGACTAGCTGGCTCCTACGAGCAGTACTTC; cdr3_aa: CASSQGLAGSYEQYF
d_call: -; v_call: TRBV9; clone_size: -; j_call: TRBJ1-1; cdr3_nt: TGTGCCAGCAGCGTAGTTGACCCCAACACTGAAGCTTTCTTT; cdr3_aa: CASSVVDPNTEAFF
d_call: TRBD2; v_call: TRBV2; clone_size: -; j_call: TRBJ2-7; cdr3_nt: TGTGCCAGCAGTGTCTTTGGCGGGGGGACCTACTCCTACGAGCAGTACTTC; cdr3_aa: CASSVFGGGTYSYEQYF
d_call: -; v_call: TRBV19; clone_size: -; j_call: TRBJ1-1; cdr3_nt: TGTGCCAGTAGCGGCTTGGGGGTCTACACTGAAGCTTTCTTT; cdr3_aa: CASSGLGVYTEAFF
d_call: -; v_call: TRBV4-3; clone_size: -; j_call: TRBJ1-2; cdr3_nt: TGCGCCAGCCGCCGTAGGAGGGACCAATATGGCTACACCTTC; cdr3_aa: CASRRRRDQYGYTF
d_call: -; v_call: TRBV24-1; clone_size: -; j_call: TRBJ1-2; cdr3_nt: TGTGCCACCAGTGATCCCGGGACGCGATATGGCTACACCTTC; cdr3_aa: CATSDPGTRYGYTF
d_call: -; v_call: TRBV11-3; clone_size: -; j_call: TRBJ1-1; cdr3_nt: TGTGCCAGCAGCTCCGGGAGGTACACTGAAGCTTTCTTT; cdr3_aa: CASSSGRYTEAFF
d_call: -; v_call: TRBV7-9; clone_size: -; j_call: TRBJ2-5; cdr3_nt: TGTGCCAGCAGAGGAGGGGTCCAAGGGACCCAGTACTTC; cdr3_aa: CASRGGVQGTQYF
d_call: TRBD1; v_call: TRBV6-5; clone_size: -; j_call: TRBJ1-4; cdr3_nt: TGTGCCAGCAGTTACAGGGGGCCTAGGATAGATGAAAAACTGTTTTTT; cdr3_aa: CASSYRGPRIDEKLFF
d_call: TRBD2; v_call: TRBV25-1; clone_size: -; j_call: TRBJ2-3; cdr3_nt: TGTGCCAGCAGTGTCACTCAGCGGGGGGGGCAGGATACGCAGTATTTT; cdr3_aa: CASSVTQRGGQDTQYF
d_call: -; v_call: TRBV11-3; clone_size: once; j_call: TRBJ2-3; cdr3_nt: TGTGCCAGCAGCTTAGATGCTAACACAGATACGCAGTATTTT; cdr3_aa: CASSLDANTDTQYF
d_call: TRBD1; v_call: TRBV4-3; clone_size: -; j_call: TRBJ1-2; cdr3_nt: TGCGCCAGCAGCCCGGGACAGGCTTATGGCTACACCTTC; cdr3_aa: CASSPGQAYGYTF
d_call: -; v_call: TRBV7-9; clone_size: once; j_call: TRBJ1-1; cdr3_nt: TGTGCCAGCAGCTTAAGTCAGGGGAACACTGAAGCTTTCTTT; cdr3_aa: CASSLSQGNTEAFF
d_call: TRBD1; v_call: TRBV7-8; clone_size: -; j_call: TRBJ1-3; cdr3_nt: TGTGCCAGCAGCTTGACAGGGGGCTCCCTTGGAAACACCATATATTTT; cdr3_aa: CASSLTGGSLGNTIYF
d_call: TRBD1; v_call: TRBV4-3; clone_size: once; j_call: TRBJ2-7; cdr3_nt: TGCGCCAGCAGCCAAGGGACAGGGCCCTACGAGCAGTACTTC; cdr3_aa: CASSQGTGPYEQYF
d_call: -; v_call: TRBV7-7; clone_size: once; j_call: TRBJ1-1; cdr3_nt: TGTGCCAGCAGCTTAATGGGACACCTAAGCAACACTGAAGCTTTCTTT; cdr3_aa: CASSLMGHLSNTEAFF
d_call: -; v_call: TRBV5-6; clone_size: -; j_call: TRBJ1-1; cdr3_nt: TGTGCCAGCAGCTTTTCAGGGTCGAACACTGAAGCTTTCTTT; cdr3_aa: CASSFSGSNTEAFF
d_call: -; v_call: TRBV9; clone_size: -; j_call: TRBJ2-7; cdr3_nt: TGTGCCAGCAGCGTAGAGGCGTACAGCGGCTACGAGCAGTACTTC; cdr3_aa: CASSVEAYSGYEQYF
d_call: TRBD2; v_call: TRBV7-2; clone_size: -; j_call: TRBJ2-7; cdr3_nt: TGTGCCAGCAGCTTCACCTCGGGGACTAGCCCCTACGAGCAGTACTTC; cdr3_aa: CASSFTSGTSPYEQYF
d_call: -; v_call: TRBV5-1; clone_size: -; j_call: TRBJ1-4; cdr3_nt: TGCGCCAGCAGCGCCCTCTTAACGGGCTCTAATGAAAAACTGTTTTTT; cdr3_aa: CASSALLTGSNEKLFF
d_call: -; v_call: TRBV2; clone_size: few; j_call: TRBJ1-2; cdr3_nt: TGTGCCAGCAGCGGAGAGAGCTCGACAGTTAACTATGGCTACACCTTC; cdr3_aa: CASSGESSTVNYGYTF
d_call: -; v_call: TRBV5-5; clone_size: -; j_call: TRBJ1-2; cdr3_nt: TGTGCCAGCAGCCCGGCCGGGACTGTTAACTATGGCTACACCTTC; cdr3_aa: CASSPAGTVNYGYTF
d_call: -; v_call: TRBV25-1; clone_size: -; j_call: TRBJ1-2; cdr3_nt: TGTGCCAGCAGTGAATACGGGGCGCTTAATAACTATGGCTACACCTTC; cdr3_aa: CASSEYGALNNYGYTF
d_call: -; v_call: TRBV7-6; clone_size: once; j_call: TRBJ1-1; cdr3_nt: TGTGCCAGCAGCTTAGAAATCCTCCTGGGCACTGAAGCTTTCTTT; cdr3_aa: CASSLEILLGTEAFF
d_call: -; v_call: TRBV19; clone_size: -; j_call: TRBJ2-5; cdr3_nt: TGTGCCAGTAGTAATGACAGGCAAGAGACCCAGTACTTC; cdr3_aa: CASSNDRQETQYF
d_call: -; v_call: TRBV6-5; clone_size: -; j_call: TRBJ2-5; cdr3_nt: TGTGCCAGCAGTCGCCTCCAAGAGACCCAGTACTTC; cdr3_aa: CASSRLQETQYF
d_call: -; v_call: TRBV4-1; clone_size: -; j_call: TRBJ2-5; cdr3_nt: TGCGCCAGCAGCCAAGGAACCTTGTACCAAGAGACCCAGTACTTC; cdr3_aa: CASSQGTLYQETQYF
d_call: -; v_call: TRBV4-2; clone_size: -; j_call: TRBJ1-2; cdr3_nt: TGTGCCAGCAGCCAAGATTGGGCTGGTAACTATGGCTACACCTTC; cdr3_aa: CASSQDWAGNYGYTF
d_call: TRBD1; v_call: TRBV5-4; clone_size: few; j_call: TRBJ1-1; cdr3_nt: TGTGCCAGCAGCTTGGGACAGGGCAGGACTGAAGCTTTCTTT; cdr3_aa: CASSLGQGRTEAFF
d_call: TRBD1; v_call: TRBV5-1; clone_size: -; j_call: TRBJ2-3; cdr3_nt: TGCGCCAGCAGCAACGGCGCAGGGGGTGCTTACCCAGATACGCAGTATTTT; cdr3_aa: CASSNGAGGAYPDTQYF